Included here is one T cell receptor beta chain sequence, with context. Clones were sequenced by immunoSEQ multiplex PCR, and TCRdb holds only the in-frame ones, with some missing. Here the sample spans about 400,000 clones, roughly 88% being singletons. The source of the sample is a study of blood T cell repertoires in COVID-19. Input material: PBMCs or T cells enriched from blood (not recorded which). The clonotype originates from a woman aged 40 to 50 with acute COVID-19.

Here the CDR3 DNA reads TGTGCCAGCAGCCAAATAGCGGGGCCGTCCTACAATGAGCAGTTCTTC. Amino acids: CASSQIAGPSYNEQFF. The chain joins TRBV3-1 (or the pseudogene TRBV3-2) to TRBJ2-1; 8 bases fit TRBD2. There are 16 residues in the CDR3. V was clipped by 2 bases and J by 1 base; unmatched bases: 4. Germline V lookup: CDR1 LGHDT, CDR2 YNNKEL (reference sequence).